A selection of T cell receptor beta chains follows, all from one sample in a study of OX40 agonist ivuxolimab in advanced cancers. Sequencing was performed with immunoSEQ multiplex PCR; in TCRdb, only in-frame clones are kept and a portion is missing. Of 40,000 to 50,000 clones detected, around 89% appear once; the ten largest clones hold around 11%. The specimen comprised CD4+ or CD8+ T cells sorted from blood, sampled in a trial of the OX40 agonist ivuxolimab. These receptors were collected from an adult with an advanced solid tumor such as melanoma, head and neck, liver or kidney cancer. The CDR3 runs from the conserved cysteine through the conserved F or W. D genes are given only for firm matches. Clone size is stated in some rows and not others, as once, few, many or a class when expanded.

D gene | J gene | clone size | V gene | CDR3 protein | CDR3 DNA
- | TRBJ1-2 | - | TRBV27 | CASSLFGGGSYGYTF | TGTGCCAGCAGTTTATTTGGAGGGGGTTCTTATGGCTACACCTTC
- | TRBJ1-6 | - | TRBV19 | CASSYSAISYNSPLHF | TGTGCCAGTAGTTATTCGGCTATCTCCTATAATTCACCCCTCCACTTT
TRBD1 | TRBJ1-4 | once | TRBV4-1 | CASSQGTGGTNEKLFF | TGCGCCAGCAGCCAAGGGACAGGGGGGACTAATGAAAAACTGTTTTTT
- | TRBJ2-1 | - | TRBV19 | CASSSGGDYNEQFF | TGTGCCAGTAGTTCCGGGGGCGACTACAATGAGCAGTTCTTC
TRBD2 | TRBJ2-3 | - | TRBV5-4 | CATYEGLAGLDTQYF | TGTGCCACCTATGAGGGACTAGCGGGTCTAGATACGCAGTATTTT
- | TRBJ1-1 | - | TRBV7-2 | CASSFAGVLVNTEAFF | TGTGCCAGCAGCTTCGCGGGGGTATTGGTGAACACTGAAGCTTTCTTT
TRBD2 | TRBJ2-2 | - | TRBV7-3 | CASGEREGSTGELFF | TGTGCCAGCGGAGAGCGGGAGGGCAGCACCGGGGAGCTGTTTTTT
TRBD1 | TRBJ2-1 | - | TRBV7-8 | CASSLEGQRNEQFF | TGTGCCAGCAGCTTAGAGGGACAGAGAAATGAGCAGTTCTTC
- | TRBJ2-1 | - | TRBV19 | CASTQGGDYNEQFF | TGTGCCAGTACCCAGGGGGGTGACTACAATGAGCAGTTCTTC
- | TRBJ2-7 | - | TRBV10-2 | CASSGFPGSSYEQYF | TGCGCCAGCAGTGGATTTCCGGGGAGCTCCTACGAGCAGTACTTC
TRBD2 | TRBJ2-7 | - | TRBV11-2 | CASSLGTSGYEQYF | TGTGCCAGCAGCTTAGGGACTAGCGGCTACGAGCAGTACTTC
TRBD2 | TRBJ2-7 | - | TRBV15 | CATSRTSGAYEQYF | TGTGCCACCAGCAGGACTAGCGGAGCCTACGAGCAGTACTTC
TRBD1 | TRBJ1-2 | - | TRBV7-6 | CASSRGQGAANYGYTF | TGTGCCAGCAGCCGTGGACAGGGGGCGGCTAACTATGGCTACACCTTC
- | TRBJ2-7 | - | TRBV4-3 | CASSQDRSSSYEQYF | TGCGCCAGCAGCCAAGATCGGTCGAGCTCCTACGAGCAGTACTTC
- | TRBJ1-1 | - | TRBV6-5 | CASSYSGKGMNTEAFF | TGTGCCAGCAGTTACTCGGGAAAGGGGATGAACACTGAAGCTTTCTTT
TRBD1 | TRBJ2-1 | medium-sized | TRBV4-3 | CASSQSDRYNEQFF | TGCGCCAGCAGCCAGTCGGACAGGTACAATGAGCAGTTCTTC
- | TRBJ1-2 | few | TRBV13 | CASSSVGHGYTF | TGTGCCAGCAGCTCAGTGGGGCATGGCTACACCTTC
TRBD2 | TRBJ2-7 | - | TRBV19 | CASSLAGDAYEQYF | TGTGCCAGTAGTCTAGCGGGTGACGCCTACGAGCAGTACTTC
TRBD2 | TRBJ2-7 | - | TRBV2 | CASSVPSGRGGSYEQYF | TGTGCCAGCAGTGTCCCTAGCGGGAGAGGGGGCTCCTACGAGCAGTACTTC
TRBD1 | TRBJ2-7 | once | TRBV7-6 | CASRSTGGSSYEQYF | TGTGCCAGCAGGAGTACAGGGGGAAGCTCATACGAGCAGTACTTC
- | TRBJ2-6 | - | TRBV4-3 | CASSRSWISGANVLTF | TGCGCCAGCAGCCGTTCCTGGATCTCTGGGGCCAACGTCCTGACTTTC
TRBD2 | TRBJ2-7 | - | TRBV7-8 | CASSLVLGLAGAQQYF | TGTGCCAGCAGCTTAGTGCTGGGACTAGCGGGAGCCCAGCAGTACTTC
TRBD1 | TRBJ2-7 | once | TRBV4-1 | CASSQVAGTGTYEQYF | TGCGCCAGCAGCCAAGTCGCCGGGACAGGAACCTACGAGCAGTACTTC
TRBD2 | TRBJ2-1 | - | TRBV27 | CASSSPLRTSPNEQFF | TGTGCCAGCAGTTCCCCTTTGAGGACTAGCCCCAATGAGCAGTTCTTC